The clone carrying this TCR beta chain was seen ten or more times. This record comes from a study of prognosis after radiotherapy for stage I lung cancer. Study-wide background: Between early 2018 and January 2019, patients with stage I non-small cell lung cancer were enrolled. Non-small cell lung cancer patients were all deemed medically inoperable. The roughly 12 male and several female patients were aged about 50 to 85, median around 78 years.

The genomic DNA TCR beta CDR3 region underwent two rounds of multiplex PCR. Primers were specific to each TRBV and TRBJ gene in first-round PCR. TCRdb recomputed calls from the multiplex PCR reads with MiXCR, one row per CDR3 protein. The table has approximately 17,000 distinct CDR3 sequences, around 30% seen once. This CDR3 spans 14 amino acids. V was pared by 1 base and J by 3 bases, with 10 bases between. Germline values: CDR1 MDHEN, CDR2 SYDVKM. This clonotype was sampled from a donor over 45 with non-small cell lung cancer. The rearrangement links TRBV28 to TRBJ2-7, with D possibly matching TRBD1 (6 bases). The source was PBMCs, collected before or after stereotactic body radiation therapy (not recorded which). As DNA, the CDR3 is TGTGCCAGCAGTTTATCTGGGGGCGGCTACGAGCAGTACTTC. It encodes CASSLSGGGYEQYF.